The clone carrying this T cell receptor (beta chain) was counted only a few times. The CDR3 length is 12 residues. Looked up from germline, CDR1 is DFQATT and CDR2 is SNEGSKA (reference sequence). V gave up 5 bases and J gave up 2 bases, with 9 bases separating them. The source of the sample is a study of blood T cells in healthy people across ages. Next came a second PCR, run for about 6 to 12 cycles, which used a sample-barcoded 5' primer along with a J-beta primer mix. TCRdb passed the 5' RACE reads through MiXCR, listing each CDR3 protein once. The sample lists approximately 2,000,000 distinct CDR3 sequences, roughly two fifths occurring once.

Input material: blood. The TCR comes from a human donor in good health. The chain uses TRBV20-1 and TRBJ1-2; tentative D call: TRBD1 (6 bases). The DNA of the CDR3 is TGCAGTGCTTTGGACAGAAACTATGGCTACACCTTC. It yields the protein CSALDRNYGYTF.